Included here is one TCR beta chain sequence, with context. The sample comes from a study of blood T cell repertoires in COVID-19. Study overall: Sources were T cells, B-cell-depleted T cells, or PBMCs; the material itself was cDNA or gDNA.

Individuals in the exposed group had encountered a COVID-19 case within 2 weeks preceding study entry. Germline CDR1 and CDR2: LNHNV and YYDKDF (reference sequence). V gave up 5 bases and J gave up 4 bases; unmatched junction bases: 5. CDR3 size: 14 residues. This table comes from immunoSEQ multiplex PCR, and its TCRdb copy is limited to in-frame clones, with some not included. This sample has hundreds of thousands of clones, with around nine tenths found just once. Sequencing was performed on PBMCs or T cells enriched from blood (not recorded which). V is TRBV15 and J is TRBJ1-5; 7 bases map to TRBD1. This receptor was obtained from a woman between 18 and 29 years old who had been exposed to COVID-19. The CDR3 DNA reads as TGTGCCACCAGCCTCCCAGGGGGAAATCAGCCCCAGCATTTT. Protein sequence: CATSLPGGNQPQHF.